The 16 T cell receptor beta chains below all came from one sample that was sequenced in a study of blood T cell repertoires in COVID-19. The method was immunoSEQ multiplex PCR; TCRdb's version includes in-frame clones alone and lacks a portion of them. The table lists some 240,000 clones, 65% to 85% of them singletons. Source material: peripheral blood. The receptor source for this set is a human donor in a cohort sampled during active COVID-19.

V gene TRBV4-2 combines with J gene TRBJ2-1; a possible D gene is TRBD1 (5 bases). The ends were cut back, 0 bases at V and 4 bases at J, with 13 bases in the middle. This CDR3 comprises 16 residues. From germline, CDR1 is LGHNA and CDR2 YNFKEQ. This CDR3 reads CASSQDGATKYNEQFF. CDR3 in DNA: TGTGCCAGCAGCCAAGATGGGGCAACGAAATACAATGAGCAGTTCTTC.

This rearrangement joins TRBV7-2 to TRBJ2-2; D is unclear. The CDR3 consists of 12 residues. The germline V and J ends were trimmed by 3 bases and 5 bases, with 4 bases remaining between them. Germline V gene lookup returns CDR1 SGHTA and CDR2 FQGNSA. CDR3 sequence (DNA): TGTGCCAGCAGCTTGGAGACCGGGGAGCTGTTTTTT. Translation gives CASSLETGELFF.

The chain uses TRBV28 and TRBJ1-4, with 9 bases fitting TRBD1. With V trimmed by 4 bases and J by 8 bases, 17 bases remained unmatched. Germline V lookup: CDR1 MDHEN, CDR2 SYDVKM. The CDR3 is 18 amino acids. The CDR3 loop is CASSSGQTTGGMKEKLFF. CDR3 in DNA: TGTGCCAGCAGTTCTGGCCAGACGACAGGGGGGATGAAGGAAAAACTGTTTTTT.

The chain couples TRBV6-5 to TRBJ2-7; the match to TRBD1 covers 7 bases. The trim removed 6 bases at V and 3 bases at J, leaving 5 bases unmatched. Germline CDR1 and CDR2: MNHEY and SVGAGI. The CDR3 runs to 13 residues. The DNA of the CDR3 is TGTGCCAGCAGGAGTGCAGGGGGCTACGAGCAGTACTTC. It is translated as CASRSAGGYEQYF.

The V and J genes are TRBV7-2 and TRBJ2-1; TRBD2 agrees at 9 bases. CDR1 and CDR2 from the germline V gene are SGHTA and FQGNSA. This CDR3 is 16 amino acids long. Trimming cost V 4 bases and J 3 bases; bases outside gene matches: 7. The CDR3 coding sequence is TGTGCCAGCAGCTCCCAAGCGGGGGGATTCTACAATGAGCAGTTCTTC. Translation: CASSSQAGGFYNEQFF. The whole variable domain, remainder taken from reference TRBV7-2 and TRBJ2-1, is GAGVSQSPSNKVTEKGKDVELRCDPISGHTALYWYRQSLGQGLEFLIYFQGNSAPDKSGLPSDRFSAERTGGSVSTLTIQRTQQEDSAVYLCASSSQAGGFYNEQFFGPGTRLTVL.

As for this clone: Other DNA sequences in the sample encode the same CDR3. The rearrangement joins TRBV20-1 to TRBJ2-7; 9 bases match TRBD2. The CDR3 runs 11 residues. Germline V CDR1 and CDR2: DFQATT, SNEGSKA (reference sequence). The CDR3 sequence is CSAGGSYEQYF. The CDR3 DNA follows: TGCAGCGCGGGGGGGAGCTACGAGCAGTACTTC.

This sequence joins TRBV5-1 and TRBJ2-3, with 9 bases lining up with TRBD2. Per germline, CDR1 SGHRS and CDR2 YFSETQ. This CDR3 has 15 amino acids. The ends lost 4 bases at V and 0 bases at J; junction bases unmatched: 3. The CDR3 sequence: CASSTTSGSTDTQYF. In DNA, the CDR3 is TGCGCCAGCAGCACGACTAGCGGTAGCACAGATACGCAGTATTTT.

The rearrangement joins TRBV6-5 to TRBJ1-1, with no clear D. Trimming removed 6 bases at V and 10 bases at J, with 21 bases between. The germline V gene has CDR1 MNHEY and CDR2 SVGAGI. The CDR3 spans 14 residues. In nucleotides, the CDR3 is TGTGCCAGCAGATCCCCCGCATTCGCGCCGGGAGCTTTCTTT. Amino acid sequence: CASRSPAFAPGAFF.

This clone was detected a few times. CDR3 DNA: TGTGCCAGTAGTATAAATCACGGGAACACTGAAGCTTTCTTT. Translating it yields CASSINHGNTEAFF. V usage is TRBV19 and J usage is TRBJ1-1; D is unclear. Per germline, CDR1 LNHDA and CDR2 SQIVND (reference sequence). V was pared by 2 bases and J by 1 base, with 8 bases between. This CDR3 has 14 amino acids.

This rearrangement joins TRBV7-2 to TRBJ1-2, with 7 bases matching TRBD1. Germline V lookup: CDR1 SGHTA, CDR2 FQGNSA. The CDR3 is 15 amino acids. J gave up 5 bases and V 5 bases, and 11 bases lay outside the gene matches. The CDR3 spells CASSPGGTALYGYTF. DNA of the CDR3: TGTGCCAGCAGCCCGGGGGGGACAGCCCTATATGGCTACACCTTC.

This clone has ten or more counts. The chain has TRBV7-9 and TRBJ1-2; D gene ambiguous. The V gene lost 6 bases and the J gene lost 8 bases, with 16 bases spanning the gap. The CDR3 loop spans 13 amino acids. Germline V gene data show CDR1 as SEHNR and CDR2 as FQNEAQ (reference sequence). Here the CDR3 reads CASSSGLRVGYTF. The CDR3 DNA reads TGTGCCAGCAGTTCGGGTCTCCGGGTGGGCTACACCTTC.

This clone has a handful of counts. Other DNA variants within this sample encode the same CDR3. The chain carries TRBV7-8 and TRBJ2-7; TRBD2 matches 11 bases. The CDR3 runs to 15 residues. Trimming cost V 5 bases and J 1 base; bases outside gene matches: 4. The germline gives CDR1 SGHVS, CDR2 FQNEAQ. CDR3 in DNA: TGTGCCAGCAGCCCTCTAGCGGGGGGATCCTACGAGCAGTACTTC. Translation gives CASSPLAGGSYEQYF.

V usage is TRBV5-4 and J usage is TRBJ2-7; possible D gene TRBD2, 6 bases. The CDR3 has 15 amino acids. Germline lookup yields CDR1 SGHNT and CDR2 YYREEE (reference sequence). The germline V and J ends were trimmed by 1 base and 0 bases, with 11 bases remaining between them. In nucleotides, the CDR3 is TGTGCCAGCAGCTTGACGGGAGAGGGCTCCTACGAGCAGTACTTC. It codes for CASSLTGEGSYEQYF.

V usage is TRBV27 and J usage is TRBJ2-3; D unclear. The length of the CDR3 is 15 residues. Germline CDR1 and CDR2: MNHEY and SMNVEV (reference sequence). Trimming cost V 1 base and J 2 bases, with 10 bases left between them. The CDR3 coding sequence is TGTGCCAGCAGTTTATTATTCCCCTACACAGATACGCAGTATTTT. Protein product: CASSLLFPYTDTQYF.

This clone turned up a few times. This chain joins TRBV4-3 and TRBJ1-2; D gene uncertain. The CDR3 extends over 14 amino acids. With 4 bases removed from V and 2 bases from J, the gap between germline ends came to 11 bases. CDR1 is LGHNA, CDR2 YSLEER, per germline. In DNA, the CDR3 is TGCGCCAGCAGCCCCACCCGACTGAACTATGGCTACACCTTC. Translated: CASSPTRLNYGYTF.

The rearrangement uses TRBV6-5 and TRBJ2-7, with TRBD1 identical over 11 bases. Germline-derived CDR1 and CDR2 are MNHEY and SVGAGI. Trimming took 8 bases from V and 6 from J; bases not matched to a gene: 9. The CDR3 is 14 residues long. The CDR3 region has the DNA TGTGCCAGCCTTGGACAGGGGGCCGGGGTCGAGCAGTACTTC. Protein product: CASLGQGAGVEQYF.